This T cell receptor (beta chain) was sequenced during a study of cytomegalovirus exposure and HLA in healthy donors. Overall study context: Approximately 200 million T cells yielded around 120 million unique TCR beta sequences in earlier analysis. Whole-study findings and limits: Cytomegalovirus-associated status was assigned to more than 150 TCR beta chains. Later work associated roughly 17,000 TCR beta sequences with HLA alleles at 0.05 false discovery rate.

PCR primers comprised 60 Vbeta and 13 Jbeta primers. Repertoires were generated with immunoSEQ multiplex PCR, while TCRdb's copy carries only in-frame clones and drops some. The sample carries 90,000 to 150,000 clones, around 77% recorded once. Of note for this clone: Its matching antigen is unknown.

The TCR comes from a middle-aged man in good health and CMV-seropositive. Sequenced: PBMCs.

The CDR3 DNA reads as TGTGCCAGCAGCCCACCCAGCAGGGGGCGCGGCGAGCAGTACTTC. Encoded protein: CASSPPSRGRGEQYF. The chain has TRBV28 and TRBJ2-7; 8 bases align to TRBD1. Germline V gene sequence: CDR1 MDHEN, CDR2 SYDVKM. This CDR3 is 15 amino acids long. Losses at the gene ends were 6 bases for V and 6 bases for J; bases not matched to a gene: 13.